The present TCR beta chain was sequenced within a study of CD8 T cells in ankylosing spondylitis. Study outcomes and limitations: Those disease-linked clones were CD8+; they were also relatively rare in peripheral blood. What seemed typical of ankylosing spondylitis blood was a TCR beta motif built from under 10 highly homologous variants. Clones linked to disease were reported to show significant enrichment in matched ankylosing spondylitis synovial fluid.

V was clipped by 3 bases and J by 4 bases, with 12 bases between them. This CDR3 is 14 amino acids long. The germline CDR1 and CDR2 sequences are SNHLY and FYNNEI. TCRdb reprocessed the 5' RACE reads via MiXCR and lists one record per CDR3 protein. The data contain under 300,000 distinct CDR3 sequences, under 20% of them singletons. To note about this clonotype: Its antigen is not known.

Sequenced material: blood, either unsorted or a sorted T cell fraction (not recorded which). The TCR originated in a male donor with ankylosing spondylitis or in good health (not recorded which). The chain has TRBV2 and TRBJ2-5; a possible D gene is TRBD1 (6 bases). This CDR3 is CASSEGARRETQYF. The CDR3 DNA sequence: TGTGCCAGCAGTGAGGGGGCGAGGCGAGAGACCCAGTACTTC.